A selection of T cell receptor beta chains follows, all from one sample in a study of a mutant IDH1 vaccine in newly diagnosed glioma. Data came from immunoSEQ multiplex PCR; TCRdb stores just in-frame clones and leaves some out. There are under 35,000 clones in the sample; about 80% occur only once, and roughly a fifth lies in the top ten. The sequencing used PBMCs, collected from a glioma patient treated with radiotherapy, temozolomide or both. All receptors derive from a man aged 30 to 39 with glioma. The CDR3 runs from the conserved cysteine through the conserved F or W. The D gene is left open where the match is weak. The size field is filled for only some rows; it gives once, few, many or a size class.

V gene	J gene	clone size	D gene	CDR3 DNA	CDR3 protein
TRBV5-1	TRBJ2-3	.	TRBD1	TGCGCCAGCAGCGAACGGACAGGGGCAGATACGCAGTATTTT	CASSERTGADTQYF
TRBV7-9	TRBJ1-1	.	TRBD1	TGTGCCAGCAGCCAGGGACAGGCTATCACTGAAGCTTTCTTT	CASSQGQAITEAFF
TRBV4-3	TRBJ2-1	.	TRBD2	TGCGCCAGCAGCCAAGGACCGGGAGGGAACCTGGGCAATGAGCAGTTCTTC	CASSQGPGGNLGNEQFF
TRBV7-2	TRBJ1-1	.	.	TGTGCCAGCAGCTTAGGAGTGGGTAGCGGCACTGAAGCTTTCTTT	CASSLGVGSGTEAFF
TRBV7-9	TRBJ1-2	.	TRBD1	TGTGCCAGCAGCCTCAACAGGGGCATTGGCTACACCTTC	CASSLNRGIGYTF
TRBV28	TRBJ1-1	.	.	TGTGCCAGCAGCCAAGCAGGGGCCGACATCTATACTGAAGCTTTCTTT	CASSQAGADIYTEAFF
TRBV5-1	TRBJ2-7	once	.	TGCGCCAGCAGCTTTGCCACGGGGTTTACAGGTGGTTCCTACGAGCAGTACTTC	CASSFATGFTGGSYEQYF
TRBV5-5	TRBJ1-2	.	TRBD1	TGTGCCAGCAGCTTGGTTGTCCCGGGACAGGGAAACTATGGCTACACCTTC	CASSLVVPGQGNYGYTF
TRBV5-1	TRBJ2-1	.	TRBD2	TGCGCCAGCAGATCCTCCCGGGAGGGAGAAGAGCAGTTCTTC	CASRSSREGEEQFF
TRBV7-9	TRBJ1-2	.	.	TGTGCCAGCAGCACGGGGAACTATGGCTACACCTTC	CASSTGNYGYTF
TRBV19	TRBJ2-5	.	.	TGTGCCAGTAGTATCACGGGGAGGGAGACCCAGTACTTC	CASSITGRETQYF
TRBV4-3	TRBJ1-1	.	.	TGCGCCAGCAGCCAAGACCAGGACTTGAACACTGAAGCTTTCTTT	CASSQDQDLNTEAFF
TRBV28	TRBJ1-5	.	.	TGTGCCAGCACCCAGCCTCCCTGGCTTAATCAGCCCCAGCATTTT	CASTQPPWLNQPQHF
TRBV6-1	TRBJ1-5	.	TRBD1	TGTGCCAGCAGTGAAGAGCTACTGGACAGGAGAAATCAGCCCCAGCATTTT	CASSEELLDRRNQPQHF
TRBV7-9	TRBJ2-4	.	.	TGTGCCAGCAGCTTAGAGACAGAGTTGATAGCCAAAAACATTCAGTACTTC	CASSLETELIAKNIQYF
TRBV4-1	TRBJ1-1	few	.	TGCGCCAGCAGCCAAGATCTGGCCAGGGGCGTTGAAGCTTTCTTT	CASSQDLARGVEAFF
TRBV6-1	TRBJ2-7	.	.	TGTGCCAGCAGTGAAGATATAGGTTTTTCCTACGAGCAGTACTTC	CASSEDIGFSYEQYF
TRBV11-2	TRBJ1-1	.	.	TGTGCCAGCAGCTTACGCCAGGTTGATTTCACTGAAGCTTTCTTT	CASSLRQVDFTEAFF
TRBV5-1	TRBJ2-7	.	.	TGCGCCAGCAGCAGGATCGGACTCAGCTCCTACGAGCAGTACTTC	CASSRIGLSSYEQYF
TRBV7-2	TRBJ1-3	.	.	TGTGCCAGCAGCTTAGGTCCGTTAGGGTCTGGAAACACCATATATTTT	CASSLGPLGSGNTIYF
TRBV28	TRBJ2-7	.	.	TGTGCCAGCAGATTAGGATCCGGGATCTACGAGCAGTACTTC	CASRLGSGIYEQYF
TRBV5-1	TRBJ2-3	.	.	TGCGCCAGCAGCTCGCCGGGGGCGGGGGACCCCTATACGCAGTATTTT	CASSSPGAGDPYTQYF
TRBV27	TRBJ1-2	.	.	TGTGCCAGCAGTCCATCCGGGGGGTTCGAAGATCTCTATGATGGCTACACCTTC	CASSPSGGFEDLYDGYTF
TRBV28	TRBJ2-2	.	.	TGTGCCAGCAGTTTCTGGGGCGGCAAGTCCGGGGAGCTGTTTTTT	CASSFWGGKSGELFF
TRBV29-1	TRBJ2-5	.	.	TGCAGCGTTGGGTCCAGGATCGGTTTGGAGACCCAGTACTTC	CSVGSRIGLETQYF
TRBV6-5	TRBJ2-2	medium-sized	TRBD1	TGTGCCAGCAGTTACTCACAGGGGGCCACCGGGGAGCTGTTTTTT	CASSYSQGATGELFF
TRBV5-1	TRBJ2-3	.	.	TGCGCCAGCAGCTTGTCGGTCACAGATACGCAGTATTTT	CASSLSVTDTQYF
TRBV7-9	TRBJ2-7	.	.	TGTGCCAGCAGCCCCACAGGATTCCGAGGGGAGCAGTACTTC	CASSPTGFRGEQYF
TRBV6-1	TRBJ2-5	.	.	TGTGCCAGCAGTGAAGCGCGGGGCCGTGGGAGGAAGTACTTC	CASSEARGRGRKYF